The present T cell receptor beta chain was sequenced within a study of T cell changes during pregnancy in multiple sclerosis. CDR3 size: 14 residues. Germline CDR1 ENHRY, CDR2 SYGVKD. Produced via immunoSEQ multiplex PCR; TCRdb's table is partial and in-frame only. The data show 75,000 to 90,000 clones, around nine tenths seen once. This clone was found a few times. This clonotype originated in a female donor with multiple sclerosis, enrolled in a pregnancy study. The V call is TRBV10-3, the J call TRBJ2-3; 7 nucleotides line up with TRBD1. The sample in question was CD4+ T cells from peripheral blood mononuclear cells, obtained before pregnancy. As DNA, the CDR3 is TGTGCATCGGAAGGGGGCGCGGGCACAGATACGCAGTATTTT. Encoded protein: CASEGGAGTDTQYF.